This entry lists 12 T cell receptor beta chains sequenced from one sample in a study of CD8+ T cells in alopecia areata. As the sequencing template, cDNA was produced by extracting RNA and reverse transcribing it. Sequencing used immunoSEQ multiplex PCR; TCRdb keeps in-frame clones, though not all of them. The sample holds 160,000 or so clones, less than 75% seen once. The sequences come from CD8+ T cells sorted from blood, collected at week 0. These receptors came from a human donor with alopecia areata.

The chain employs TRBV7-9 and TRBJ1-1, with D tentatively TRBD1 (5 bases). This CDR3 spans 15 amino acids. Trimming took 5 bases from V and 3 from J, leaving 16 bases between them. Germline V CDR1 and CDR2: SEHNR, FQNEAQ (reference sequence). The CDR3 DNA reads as TGTGCCAGCAGCCCCCAAACAGGTGGGGACACTGAAGCTTTCTTT. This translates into CASSPQTGGDTEAFF.

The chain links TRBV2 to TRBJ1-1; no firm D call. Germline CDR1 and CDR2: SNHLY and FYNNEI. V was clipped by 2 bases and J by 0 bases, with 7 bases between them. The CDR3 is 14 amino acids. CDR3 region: CASSEIGMNTEAFF. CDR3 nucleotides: TGTGCCAGCAGTGAAATAGGGATGAACACTGAAGCTTTCTTT.

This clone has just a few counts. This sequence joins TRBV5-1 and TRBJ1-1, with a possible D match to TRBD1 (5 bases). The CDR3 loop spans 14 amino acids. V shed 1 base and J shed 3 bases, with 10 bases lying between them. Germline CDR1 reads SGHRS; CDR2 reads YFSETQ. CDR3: CASSLFGADTEAFF. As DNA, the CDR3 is TGCGCCAGCAGCTTGTTCGGGGCGGACACTGAAGCTTTCTTT.

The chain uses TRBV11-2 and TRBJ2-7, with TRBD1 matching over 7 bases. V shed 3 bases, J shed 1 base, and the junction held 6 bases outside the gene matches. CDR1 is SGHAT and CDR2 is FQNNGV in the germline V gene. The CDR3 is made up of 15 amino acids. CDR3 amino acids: CASSFSRDRSYEQYF. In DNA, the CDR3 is TGTGCCAGCAGCTTCTCCCGGGACAGATCCTACGAGCAGTACTTC.

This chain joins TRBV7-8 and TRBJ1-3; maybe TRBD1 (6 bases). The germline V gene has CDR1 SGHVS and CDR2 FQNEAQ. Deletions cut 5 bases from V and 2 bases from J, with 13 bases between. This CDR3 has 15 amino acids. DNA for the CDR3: TGTGCCAGCAGCCAAGGGGGTATGACTGGAAACACCATATATTTT. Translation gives CASSQGGMTGNTIYF.

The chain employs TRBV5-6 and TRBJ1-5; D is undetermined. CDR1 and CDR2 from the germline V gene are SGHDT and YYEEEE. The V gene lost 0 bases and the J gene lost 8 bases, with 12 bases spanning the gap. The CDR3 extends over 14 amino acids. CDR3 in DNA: TGTGCCAGCAGCTTGGGAGGAGTCGGGGAGCCCCAGCATTTT. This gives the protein CASSLGGVGEPQHF.

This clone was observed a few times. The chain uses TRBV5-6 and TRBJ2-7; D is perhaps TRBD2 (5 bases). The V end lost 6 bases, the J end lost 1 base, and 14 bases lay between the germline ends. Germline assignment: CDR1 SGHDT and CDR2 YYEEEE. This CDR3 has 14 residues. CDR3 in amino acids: CASTSGGGSYEQYF. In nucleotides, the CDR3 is TGTGCCAGCACCTCCGGAGGTGGATCCTACGAGCAGTACTTC.

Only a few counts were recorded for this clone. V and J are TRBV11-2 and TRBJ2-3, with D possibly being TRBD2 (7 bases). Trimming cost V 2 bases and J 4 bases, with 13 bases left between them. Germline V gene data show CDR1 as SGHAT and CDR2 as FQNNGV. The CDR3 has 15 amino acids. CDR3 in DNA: TGTGCCAGCAGCTTAAGGGAGGGGGGAGCAGATACGCAGTATTTT. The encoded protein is CASSLREGGADTQYF. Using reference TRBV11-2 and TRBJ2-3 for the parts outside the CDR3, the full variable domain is EAGVAQSPRYKIIEKRQSVAFWCNPISGHATLYWYQQILGQGPKLLIQFQNNGVVDDSQLPKDRFSAERLKGVDSTLKIQPAKLEDSAVYLCASSLREGGADTQYFGPGTRLTVL.

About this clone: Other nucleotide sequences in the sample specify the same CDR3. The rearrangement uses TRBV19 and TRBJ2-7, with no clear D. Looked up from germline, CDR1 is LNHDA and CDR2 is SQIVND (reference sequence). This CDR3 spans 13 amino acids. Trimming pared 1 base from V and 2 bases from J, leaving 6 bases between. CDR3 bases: TGTGCCAGTAGTATAGGGACGGCCTACGAGCAGTACTTC. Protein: CASSIGTAYEQYF.

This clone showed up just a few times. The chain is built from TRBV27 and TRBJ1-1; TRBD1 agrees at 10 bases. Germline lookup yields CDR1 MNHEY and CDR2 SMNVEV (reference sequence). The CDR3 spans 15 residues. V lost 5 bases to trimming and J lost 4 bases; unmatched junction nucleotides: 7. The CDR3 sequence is CASSPRTGGLTEAFF. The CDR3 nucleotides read TGTGCCAGCAGTCCGAGGACAGGGGGTCTCACTGAAGCTTTCTTT.

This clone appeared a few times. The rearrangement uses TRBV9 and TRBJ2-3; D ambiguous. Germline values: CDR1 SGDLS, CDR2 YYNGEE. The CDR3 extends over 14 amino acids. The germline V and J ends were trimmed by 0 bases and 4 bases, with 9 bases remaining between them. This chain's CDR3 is CASSVDLGPDTQYF. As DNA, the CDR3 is TGTGCCAGCAGCGTAGATCTGGGCCCAGATACGCAGTATTTT. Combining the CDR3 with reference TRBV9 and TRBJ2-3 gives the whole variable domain DSGVTQTPKHLITATGQRVTLRCSPRSGDLSVYWYQQSLDQGLQFLIQYYNGEERAKGNILERFSAQQFPDLHSELNLSSLELGDSALYFCASSVDLGPDTQYFGPGTRLTVL.

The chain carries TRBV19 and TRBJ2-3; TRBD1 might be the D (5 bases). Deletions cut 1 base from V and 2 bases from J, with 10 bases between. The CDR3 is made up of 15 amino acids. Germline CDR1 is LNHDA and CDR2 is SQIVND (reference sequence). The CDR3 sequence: CASSIAGRTTDTQYF. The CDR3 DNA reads TGTGCCAGTAGTATAGCAGGGCGGACCACAGATACGCAGTATTTT.